These 32 T cell receptor beta chains share one sample of origin, sequenced in a study of persistence of HIV-infected CD4 T cells. Antigens for these TCRs are unknown. Cells were stimulated nonspecifically with anti-CD3/anti-CD28 magnetic beads. Sorting of responding CD4+ T cells relied on upregulated CD40 ligand together with CD69. The libraries were made with immunoSEQ version 4 in survey mode. Libraries were prepared by immunoSEQ multiplex PCR; TCRdb keeps only in-frame clonotypes and omits some of them. The table records roughly 43,000 clones, about 90% of them present only once. Here the sequenced sample was CD4+ T cells sorted from PBMCs after roughly 17-hour stimulation, taken from a patient who received antiretroviral therapy. The receptors originated from an adult man with HIV who was CMV-seropositive.

This chain links TRBV4-1 with TRBJ1-2; D is ambiguous. Per germline, CDR1 MGHRA and CDR2 YSYEKL. This CDR3 has 14 amino acids. V lost 1 base and J lost 7, with 13 bases in between. CDR3 nucleotides: TGCGCCAGCAGCCAAGCCTACGTGGTCCGTGGCTACACCTTC. Its translation: CASSQAYVVRGYTF.

The chain couples TRBV6-1 to TRBJ2-7; no clear D gene. The CDR3 spans 13 residues. Per the germline V gene, CDR1 is MNHNS and CDR2 is SASEGT. V was shortened by 1 base and J by 0 bases, with 4 bases between the two germline ends. The CDR3 loop reads CASSEGASYEQYF. The CDR3 nucleotides read TGTGCCAGCAGTGAAGGGGCCTCCTACGAGCAGTACTTC.

The chain carries TRBV4-1 and TRBJ1-4; D gene unclear. Germline loops: CDR1 MGHRA, CDR2 YSYEKL. The CDR3 totals 14 residues. Trimming stripped 6 bases from V and 8 bases from J, with 16 bases between. The CDR3 is CASRLDPAEEKLFF. DNA of the CDR3: TGCGCCAGCAGATTGGACCCAGCGGAGGAAAAACTGTTTTTT.

The V and J genes are TRBV5-1 and TRBJ2-6; D call uncertain. CDR3 length equals 13 residues. The V gene's germline CDR1 is SGHRS and CDR2 YFSETQ. With 3 bases removed from V and 11 bases from J, the gap between germline ends came to 12 bases. Here the CDR3 reads CASSWEGSDVLTF. The CDR3 DNA is TGCGCCAGCAGCTGGGAAGGGTCGGACGTCCTGACTTTC.

The rearrangement links TRBV3-1 (or the pseudogene TRBV3-2) to TRBJ2-7; D is undetermined. The CDR3 covers 13 residues. V lost 1 base to trimming and J lost 3 bases, with 7 bases between them. The germline CDR1 and CDR2 sequences are LGHDT and YNNKEL (reference sequence). CDR3 DNA sequence: TGTGCCAGCAGCCAAGCCCCCTACTACGAGCAGTACTTC. Translation: CASSQAPYYEQYF.

Here the CDR3 DNA reads TGTGCCAGCAGTTACAGCATGAACACTGAAGCTTTCTTT. This codes for CASSYSMNTEAFF. The chain combines TRBV28 with TRBJ1-1; D gene ambiguous. The germline V and J ends were trimmed by 4 bases and 0 bases, with 6 bases remaining between them. The germline gives CDR1 MDHEN, CDR2 SYDVKM. This CDR3 region has 13 residues.

The gene calls are TRBV19 and TRBJ1-5, with 7 bases identical to TRBD1. This CDR3 spans 16 amino acids. With V trimmed by 5 bases and J by 3 bases, 10 bases remained unmatched. Germline loops: CDR1 LNHDA, CDR2 SQIVND (reference sequence). This CDR3 reads CASSPWTGTYNQPQHF. In DNA form, the CDR3 reads TGTGCCAGTAGTCCCTGGACAGGAACTTACAATCAGCCCCAGCATTTT.

The V gene is TRBV18, the J gene TRBJ2-3; 8 nucleotides align to TRBD1. The CDR3 length is 16 residues. From germline, CDR1 is KGHSH and CDR2 LQKENI. Trimming took 0 bases from V and 4 from J; bases not matched to a gene: 6. CDR3 bases: TGTGCCAGCTCACCACCGAACAGGGGGGATGCAGATACGCAGTATTTT. The encoded protein is CASSPPNRGDADTQYF.

The J gene is TRBJ2-7, the V gene TRBV15; D possibly corresponds to TRBD1 (6 bases). Germline V gene lookup returns CDR1 LNHNV and CDR2 YYDKDF (reference sequence). The CDR3 contains 14 residues. V was clipped by 0 bases and J by 2 bases, with 8 bases between them. The CDR3 sequence is CATSREQGPYEQYF. CDR3 nucleotide sequence: TGTGCCACCAGCAGAGAACAGGGACCCTACGAGCAGTACTTC.

For this clone: Other DNA sequences in the sample encode the same CDR3. The rearrangement uses TRBV5-1 and TRBJ1-1; D unresolved. Per germline, CDR1 SGHRS and CDR2 YFSETQ. The CDR3 totals 14 residues. Trimming shortened V by 2 bases and J by 0 bases, and 8 bases separated the two germline ends. CDR3 sequence (DNA): TGCGCCAGCAGCTTAAGAGGTGTGAACACTGAAGCTTTCTTT. This sequence encodes CASSLRGVNTEAFF.

CDR3 region: CASTGQGALIDYGYTF. The CDR3 nucleotides read TGTGCCAGCACTGGGCAGGGGGCGCTTATTGACTATGGCTACACCTTC. The chain has TRBV2 and TRBJ1-2; 8 bases match TRBD1. This CDR3 has 16 amino acids. Germline CDR1 and CDR2: SNHLY and FYNNEI. V was pared by 7 bases and J by 3 bases, with 13 bases of the junction left unmatched. The full variable domain, rest sourced from reference TRBV2 and TRBJ1-2, is EPEVTQTPSHQVTQMGQEVILRCVPISNHLYFYWYRQILGQKVEFLVSFYNNEISEKSEIFDDQFSVERPDGSNFTLKIRSTKLEDSAMYFCASTGQGALIDYGYTFGSGTRLTVV.

This chain uses TRBV9 with TRBJ2-7; D assignment may be TRBD1 or TRBD2 (6 bases each). CDR1 and CDR2 from the germline V gene are SGDLS and YYNGEE. V lost 0 bases, J lost 0 bases, and 13 bases lay in between. The CDR3 sequence is 16 residues long. CDR3: CASSVGGGPSSYEQYF. CDR3 bases: TGTGCCAGCAGCGTAGGAGGGGGGCCTAGCTCCTACGAGCAGTACTTC.

A word on this clone: Other nucleotide sequences from this sample produce the same CDR3. The V call is TRBV28, the J call TRBJ1-2; D is unresolved. There are 12 residues in the CDR3. V gave up 6 bases and J gave up 4 bases, with 9 bases separating them. Per germline, CDR1 MDHEN and CDR2 SYDVKM. CDR3 loop: CASRRTGYGYTF. CDR3 in DNA: TGTGCCAGCAGGAGGACGGGCTATGGCTACACCTTC.

The sample holds a few counts of this clone. CDR3: CASSRTANQPQHF. The CDR3 coding sequence is TGTGCCAGCAGCAGGACTGCGAATCAGCCCCAGCATTTT. The chain links TRBV7-2 to TRBJ1-5; D unresolved. The length of the CDR3 is 13 residues. Per germline, CDR1 SGHTA and CDR2 FQGNSA. Trimming took off 5 bases at V and 4 bases at J, with 9 bases between the two ends.

The chain couples TRBV9 to TRBJ2-3; 8 bases agree with TRBD2. Germline loops: CDR1 SGDLS, CDR2 YYNGEE. CDR3 length equals 16 residues. With V trimmed by 0 bases and J by 2 bases, 5 bases remained unmatched. CDR3 nucleotide sequence: TGTGCCAGCAGCGTAGCCGCGGGGGGACACACAGATACGCAGTATTTT. This sequence encodes CASSVAAGGHTDTQYF.

This chain joins TRBV5-5 and TRBJ1-1, with D hard to call. This CDR3 has 13 residues. Trimming shortened V by 0 bases and J by 4 bases, and 7 bases separated the two germline ends. From germline, CDR1 is SGHKS and CDR2 YYEKEE (reference sequence). This CDR3 is CASSLGASTEAFF. CDR3 nucleotide sequence: TGTGCCAGCAGCTTGGGGGCAAGCACTGAAGCTTTCTTT.

The chain has TRBV5-1 and TRBJ1-5, with a tentative D call TRBD1 (5 bases). Germline loops: CDR1 SGHRS, CDR2 YFSETQ. The CDR3 length is 16 residues. The V and J ends lost 1 base and 1 base respectively, with 12 bases between them. CDR3 loop: CASSLIGRESNQPQHF. The CDR3 coding sequence is TGCGCCAGCAGCTTGATCGGCAGGGAAAGCAATCAGCCCCAGCATTTT.

The CDR3 sequence: CASKMNTEAFF. CDR3 in DNA: TGTGCCAGCAAGATGAACACTGAAGCTTTCTTT. This rearrangement joins TRBV6-6 to TRBJ1-1; no clear D gene. The V end was cut by 7 bases, the J end by 0 bases, with 3 bases between. Germline CDR1 MNHNY, CDR2 SVGAGI (reference sequence). The CDR3 runs 11 residues.

The rearrangement joins TRBV19 to TRBJ2-7; D gene unclear. Trimming took 0 bases from V and 3 from J, leaving 9 bases between them. This CDR3 comprises 14 residues. Per germline, CDR1 LNHDA and CDR2 SQIVND (reference sequence). CDR3 residues: CASSIDLRNYEQYF. The CDR3 nucleotides read TGTGCCAGTAGTATAGATTTGAGGAACTACGAGCAGTACTTC.

The chain links TRBV18 to TRBJ2-2; no reliable D call. The CDR3 is made up of 13 amino acids. Germline V gene data show CDR1 as KGHSH and CDR2 as LQKENI. V was cut by 2 bases and J by 7 bases, with 8 bases left in between. CDR3 bases: TGTGCCAGCTCACCAGGGGTCGACGGGGAGCTGTTTTTT. It codes for CASSPGVDGELFF.

The chain links TRBV7-2 to TRBJ1-1; no definite D call. The CDR3 runs to 14 residues. V was cut by 4 bases and J by 4 bases, with 13 bases left in between. Looked up from germline, CDR1 is SGHTA and CDR2 is FQGNSA. In DNA form, the CDR3 reads TGTGCCAGCAGCTCATTAGGCGGAGGCACTGAAGCTTTCTTT. This codes for CASSSLGGGTEAFF.

The chain uses TRBV5-4 and TRBJ1-6; D remains ambiguous. Trimming cost V 1 base and J 7 bases, with 9 bases left between them. The CDR3 is 14 amino acids. Germline V gene lookup returns CDR1 SGHNT and CDR2 YYREEE (reference sequence). The CDR3 DNA sequence: TGTGCCAGCAGCTTGACGGGGAGGAATTCACCCCTCCACTTT. Amino acids: CASSLTGRNSPLHF. Full variable domain (outside the CDR3, taken from reference TRBV5-4 and TRBJ1-6): ETGVTQSPTHLIKTRGQQVTLRCSSQSGHNTVSWYQQALGQGPQFIFQYYREEENGRGNFPPRFSGLQFPNYSSELNVNALELDDSALYLCASSLTGRNSPLHFGNGTRLTVT.

This sequence joins TRBV27 and TRBJ2-7, with D maybe TRBD2 (7 bases). With 3 bases removed from V and 2 bases from J, the gap between germline ends came to 23 bases. This CDR3 is 18 amino acids long. The germline gives CDR1 MNHEY, CDR2 SMNVEV (reference sequence). The CDR3 spells CASSFISGRDIPPYEQYF. The DNA of the CDR3 is TGTGCCAGCAGTTTCATCTCGGGGAGGGACATCCCACCCTACGAGCAGTACTTC.

This clone was counted once. The chain joins TRBV19 to TRBJ2-2; D gene uncertain. Trimming removed 4 bases at V and 5 bases at J, with 8 bases between. This CDR3 region has 13 residues. Looked up from germline, CDR1 is LNHDA and CDR2 is SQIVND (reference sequence). The CDR3 DNA follows: TGTGCCAGTAGTAACGCGAGAACCGGGGAGCTGTTTTTT. Protein sequence: CASSNARTGELFF.

The chain uses TRBV6-5 and TRBJ1-5, with D possibly being TRBD1 (5 bases). V gave up 8 bases and J gave up 3 bases, with 8 bases separating them. This CDR3 has 12 residues. CDR1 and CDR2 from the germline V gene are MNHEY and SVGAGI. CDR3 sequence (DNA): TGTGCCAGCGGGGACCTCAATCAGCCCCAGCATTTT. It specifies CASGDLNQPQHF.

The rearrangement links TRBV4-1 to TRBJ2-6; TRBD1 matches 7 bases. The germline gives CDR1 MGHRA, CDR2 YSYEKL. Germline trimming cut 7 bases from V and 4 bases from J; bases unmatched to any gene: 22. The CDR3 spans 20 residues. This chain's CDR3 is CASTLQGSPAESAGANVLTF. The DNA of the CDR3 is TGCGCCAGCACCTTACAGGGGAGCCCGGCGGAGTCCGCGGGGGCCAACGTCCTGACTTTC.

The chain is built from TRBV5-1 and TRBJ2-1; D assignment may be TRBD1 or TRBD2 (5 bases each). V was clipped by 0 bases and J by 10 bases, with 14 bases between them. Germline lookup yields CDR1 SGHRS and CDR2 YFSETQ. The CDR3 is 14 amino acids. The CDR3 DNA reads as TGCGCCAGCAGCTTGGGAGGAGGCAGGGAAGAGCAGTTCTTC. This gives the protein CASSLGGGREEQFF. Full variable domain (remainder filled in from reference TRBV5-1 and TRBJ2-1): KAGVTQTPRYLIKTRGQQVTLSCSPISGHRSVSWYQQTPGQGLQFLFEYFSETQRNKGNFPGRFSGRQFSNSRSEMNVSTLELGDSALYLCASSLGGGREEQFFGPGTRLTVL.

The chain couples TRBV15 to TRBJ2-2, with a possible D match to TRBD1 (6 bases). The CDR3 loop spans 15 amino acids. V shed 5 bases and J shed 6 bases, with 16 bases lying between them. Germline values: CDR1 LNHNV, CDR2 YYDKDF (reference sequence). The CDR3 sequence: CATSPRTVEPGELFF. In DNA, the CDR3 is TGTGCCACCAGCCCACGGACAGTCGAGCCCGGGGAGCTGTTTTTT.

The chain is built from TRBV28 and TRBJ1-1; weak D call: TRBD1 (5 bases). From germline, CDR1 is MDHEN and CDR2 SYDVKM. V was clipped by 2 bases and J by 6 bases, with 16 bases between them. The CDR3 consists of 15 residues. CDR3 protein: CASSLSSTGRPEAFF. The CDR3 bases are TGTGCCAGCAGTTTAAGTTCCACAGGTCGCCCTGAAGCTTTCTTT.

The chain recombines TRBV4-1 with TRBJ2-1; TRBD1 matches at 9 bases. Germline V gene sequence: CDR1 MGHRA, CDR2 YSYEKL. This CDR3 spans 18 amino acids. V trimming: 4 bases; J trimming: 4 bases; junction bases outside the gene matches: 14. The CDR3, as DNA: TGCGCCAGCAGCCTCTCGATGGTGGACAGGGGCACATACAATGAGCAGTTCTTC. Protein: CASSLSMVDRGTYNEQFF.

CDR3 nucleotide sequence: TGTGCCAGTAGTTCGGACAGGGGAGGATCACCCCTCCACTTT. The encoded protein is CASSSDRGGSPLHF. The gene calls are TRBV19 and TRBJ1-6; 9 bases match TRBD1. The germline V gene encodes CDR1 LNHDA and CDR2 SQIVND (reference sequence). V gave up 5 bases and J gave up 10 bases; unmatched junction bases: 6. The CDR3 is 14 residues long.

This chain connects TRBV14 to TRBJ2-2, with 7 bases fitting TRBD1. CDR3 length: 17 residues. Trimming removed 5 bases from V and 2 bases from J; junction bases left unmatched: 11. Germline loops: CDR1 SGHDN, CDR2 FVKESK. CDR3: CASSSFGAGGNTGELFF. CDR3 bases: TGTGCCAGCAGCTCCTTCGGGGCAGGGGGTAACACCGGGGAGCTGTTTTTT.